Given below is one T cell receptor beta chain in context. Indicated time point: persistent/refractory GD, antithyroid drugs over 5 years with positive TRAb. With RNA extracted from PBMCs as input, the TCR library was made. The sample belongs to a study of regulatory T cells in long-lasting Graves disease. As for the study in general: Persistent Graves' disease meant over 5 years of antithyroid drugs with positive TSH receptor antibodies.

Investigators prepared the TCR beta libraries by applying iRepertoire HTBI primers and Arm-PCR of CDR3 regions. From the multiplex PCR reads, TCRdb called clonotypes with MiXCR, one entry per CDR3 protein. Of fewer than 400,000 distinct CDR3 sequences in the sample, about 20% were seen once. Trimming cost V 3 bases and J 3 bases; bases outside gene matches: 21. The CDR3 loop spans 21 amino acids. Per germline, CDR1 MGHDK and CDR2 SYGVNS. This TCR derives from a female donor with Graves disease. The chain combines TRBV25-1 with TRBJ1-5; 9 nucleotides agree with TRBD1. Sequenced here: peripheral blood mononuclear cells (PBMCs), sampled when the disease was refractory, from a patient treated with antithyroid drugs. The CDR3 loop reads CASSEATGGRPRRIVNQPQHF. The CDR3 DNA reads as TGTGCCAGCAGTGAGGCAACAGGGGGCAGGCCTCGTAGGATAGTCAATCAGCCCCAGCATTTT.